These T cell receptor beta chains were read from a single sample in a study of blood T cells in healthy people across ages. TCRdb re-called the 5' RACE reads through MiXCR, storing one row per CDR3 protein. The repertoire consists of under 1,100,000 distinct CDR3 sequences, with 20% to 25% occurring once and the leading ten covering less than 0.75%. This sample also appeared in a second study, on T cells of mothers and their children.

Sequences were obtained from blood. The receptor set was obtained from a girl aged 2-10 years in good health. Each CDR3 is given with its conserved first and last residue. Each record gives: J gene, clone size, V gene, D gene, CDR3 DNA, CDR3 protein. The D gene is left open where the match is weak. For some rows the clone size is stated as once, few or many, or as a class when expanded; others skip it.

j_gene: TRBJ1-4; abundance: -; v_gene: TRBV5-1; d_gene: -; CDR3nt: TGCGCCAGCGGCTTGGCTATTTCGTCAGCCCAAGAAAAACTGTTTTTT; CDR3aa: CASGLAISSAQEKLFF
j_gene: TRBJ1-6; abundance: -; v_gene: TRBV28; d_gene: TRBD1; CDR3nt: TGTGCCTGCAGTTTATATATCAGGGGGAATTCACCCCTCCACTTT; CDR3aa: CACSLYIRGNSPLHF
j_gene: TRBJ2-3; abundance: -; v_gene: TRBV7-6; d_gene: -; CDR3nt: TGTGCCAGCAGCTTGAGGGAAGGACAAGATACGCAGTATTTT; CDR3aa: CASSLREGQDTQYF
j_gene: TRBJ2-1; abundance: few; v_gene: TRBV20-1; d_gene: TRBD2; CDR3nt: TGCAGTGCTAGGCCGACTAGCGGGGGCTACAATGAGCAGTTCTTC; CDR3aa: CSARPTSGGYNEQFF
j_gene: TRBJ2-3; abundance: -; v_gene: TRBV5-4; d_gene: TRBD1; CDR3nt: TGTGCCAGCAGCCCCTCCATGGGACAGGATTGGCCGGGAGATACGCAGTATTTT; CDR3aa: CASSPSMGQDWPGDTQYF
j_gene: TRBJ2-5; abundance: -; v_gene: TRBV28; d_gene: -; CDR3nt: TGTGCCAGCAGTTTATCGGGCAGTTACCAAGAGACCCAGTACTTC; CDR3aa: CASSLSGSYQETQYF
j_gene: TRBJ1-4; abundance: few; v_gene: TRBV4-1; d_gene: TRBD1; CDR3nt: TGCGCCAGCAGCCAAGGGCTCATCTCGACAGGGCTTAATGAAAAACTGTTTTTT; CDR3aa: CASSQGLISTGLNEKLFF
j_gene: TRBJ1-4; abundance: few; v_gene: TRBV6-5; d_gene: -; CDR3nt: TGTGCCAGTGGTCGAGGGGTGGCTATCGAAAAACTGTTTTTT; CDR3aa: CASGRGVAIEKLFF
j_gene: TRBJ2-1; abundance: few; v_gene: TRBV29-1; d_gene: -; CDR3nt: TGCAGCGTTCAGAGTGTCGCAGGGTTCGGCTTCCACAATGAGCAGTTCTTC; CDR3aa: CSVQSVAGFGFHNEQFF
j_gene: TRBJ1-1; abundance: few; v_gene: TRBV11-1; d_gene: -; CDR3nt: TGTGCCAGCAGCCTCGGGACGGCGGGGAACACTGAAGCTTTCTTT; CDR3aa: CASSLGTAGNTEAFF
j_gene: TRBJ2-7; abundance: -; v_gene: TRBV2; d_gene: TRBD1; CDR3nt: TGTGCCACCGGGACAGTAGACTACGAGCAGTACTTC; CDR3aa: CATGTVDYEQYF
j_gene: TRBJ1-6; abundance: -; v_gene: TRBV20-1; d_gene: TRBD1; CDR3nt: TGCAGTGCTAGAGATCTAAGGACAGGGCTCAATTCACCCCTCCACTTT; CDR3aa: CSARDLRTGLNSPLHF
j_gene: TRBJ1-6; abundance: few; v_gene: TRBV5-1; d_gene: -; CDR3nt: TGCGCCAGCAGCTTGGGACTGGATAATTCACCCCTCCACTTT; CDR3aa: CASSLGLDNSPLHF
j_gene: TRBJ2-6; abundance: -; v_gene: TRBV5-1; d_gene: -; CDR3nt: TGCGCCAGCAGCTTGGCCGCGCGGGCCGGGGCCAACGTCCTGACTTTC; CDR3aa: CASSLAARAGANVLTF
j_gene: TRBJ2-3; abundance: -; v_gene: TRBV12-3/TRBV12-4; d_gene: TRBD2; CDR3nt: TGTGCCAGCAGTCTTCCCACTAGCGGGAGGAATCTCGGGGCAGATACGCAGTATTTT; CDR3aa: CASSLPTSGRNLGADTQYF
j_gene: TRBJ2-7; abundance: few; v_gene: TRBV6-6; d_gene: TRBD2; CDR3nt: TGTGCCAGCAGTTCCATCACTAGCGGGGTCTACGAGCAGTACTTC; CDR3aa: CASSSITSGVYEQYF
j_gene: TRBJ2-1; abundance: few; v_gene: TRBV7-9; d_gene: -; CDR3nt: TGTGCCAGCAGCTCTAAGGCTGGGCAAACCGGGGCTGAGCAGTTCTTC; CDR3aa: CASSSKAGQTGAEQFF
j_gene: TRBJ1-1; abundance: once; v_gene: TRBV7-9; d_gene: -; CDR3nt: TGTGCCAGCAGCCAGGGAGGGGCTTTCTTT; CDR3aa: CASSQGGAFF
j_gene: TRBJ2-3; abundance: few; v_gene: TRBV4-1; d_gene: -; CDR3nt: TGCGCCAGCAGCCAAGATGTTGACAGACTTAACACAGATACGCAGTATTTT; CDR3aa: CASSQDVDRLNTDTQYF
j_gene: TRBJ1-1; abundance: -; v_gene: TRBV5-6; d_gene: -; CDR3nt: TGTGCCAGCAGCTCCCTGGACAGTCTGAACACTGAAGCTTTCTTT; CDR3aa: CASSSLDSLNTEAFF
j_gene: TRBJ2-1; abundance: few; v_gene: TRBV11-3; d_gene: TRBD2; CDR3nt: TGTGCCAGCAGCTCCAGACAAGCGGGAGCTTACAATGAGCAGTTCTTC; CDR3aa: CASSSRQAGAYNEQFF
j_gene: TRBJ2-6; abundance: -; v_gene: TRBV7-3; d_gene: -; CDR3nt: TGTGCCAGCAGCTTCGAAGGGACCTCTGGGGCCAACGTCCTGACTTTC; CDR3aa: CASSFEGTSGANVLTF
j_gene: TRBJ1-2; abundance: -; v_gene: TRBV4-3; d_gene: TRBD1; CDR3nt: TGCGCCAGCAGCCCCCACAGGGGACGCTATGGCCACACCTTC; CDR3aa: CASSPHRGRYGHTF
j_gene: TRBJ2-5; abundance: -; v_gene: TRBV7-3; d_gene: -; CDR3nt: TGTGCCAGCAGCCCCGGACTAAATTACCAAGAGACCCAGTACTTC; CDR3aa: CASSPGLNYQETQYF
j_gene: TRBJ1-6; abundance: -; v_gene: TRBV2; d_gene: -; CDR3nt: TGTGCCAGCAGGGACCGGCCCCTCCATTCACCCCTCCACTTT; CDR3aa: CASRDRPLHSPLHF
j_gene: TRBJ2-3; abundance: -; v_gene: TRBV28; d_gene: TRBD2; CDR3nt: TGTGCCAGCAGGTCCGCGACTAGCAGTATTTTTAGGAATACGCAGTATTTT; CDR3aa: CASRSATSSIFRNTQYF
j_gene: TRBJ1-2; abundance: few; v_gene: TRBV13; d_gene: -; CDR3nt: TGTGCCAGCAGCTTAGGAGCTGAATCACCTAGCGGCTACACCTTC; CDR3aa: CASSLGAESPSGYTF
j_gene: TRBJ2-4; abundance: few; v_gene: TRBV12-3/TRBV12-4; d_gene: -; CDR3nt: TGTGCCAGCAGCTTCCAAGCGACTCTAGCCAAAAACATTCAGTACTTC; CDR3aa: CASSFQATLAKNIQYF
j_gene: TRBJ2-7; abundance: -; v_gene: TRBV5-1; d_gene: -; CDR3nt: TGCGCCAGCAGCTTGGGGGACCCAACCCCCGAGCAGTACTTC; CDR3aa: CASSLGDPTPEQYF